This T cell receptor beta chain was obtained from a study of blood T cell repertoires in COVID-19. Looking at the study overall: Collection of acute and convalescent COVID-19 samples took place in the United States, Italy and Spain. The cDNA or gDNA used as material had been derived from T cells, B-cell-depleted T cells, or PBMCs.

How the authors handled the data: How many nucleated cells were present was estimated from reference gene primer amplification. Libraries were prepared by immunoSEQ multiplex PCR; TCRdb keeps only in-frame clonotypes and omits some of them. V and J calls and clone size follow that table, whereas D and trimming were derived from the DNA. The data hold roughly 250,000 clones, with approximately 81% observed a single time. Germline V gene data show CDR1 as LNHDA and CDR2 as SQIVND (reference sequence). This CDR3 comprises 13 residues. The ends were cut back, 5 bases at V and 0 bases at J, with 5 bases in the middle.

Sample: peripheral blood. The receptor's source is a man aged 40-49 years with acute or convalescent COVID-19. The rearrangement links TRBV19 to TRBJ1-5; D gene unclear. The CDR3 here is CASSQYSNQPQHF. CDR3 bases: TGTGCCAGTAGTCAGTATAGCAATCAGCCCCAGCATTTT.